This TCR beta chain is from a study of response to subunit inactivated influenza vaccine (dated by TCRdb to 2016 to 2019). Broadly, across the study: Deep quantitative profiling of the T cell receptor repertoire was used in the study to follow responses to a trivalent subunit inactivated influenza vaccine. What the work shows at the level of the full study, not this receptor alone: The authors suggested that each seasonal influenza vaccination may recruit only a limited number of new T cells.

Note on this clonotype: Which antigen it targets is not known. No qualities accompany the bases; no much larger clone lies one base away.

The time point label, read with the paper, signifies: 45 days after influenza vaccine administration. Library generation was performed with RT-PCR. TCRdb records Illumina HiSeq 2500 as the sequencer. TCRdb ran its own pipeline on the public reads, namely fastp trimming at Q25 and MiXCR clone calling, and kept in-frame beta chains. One record per CDR3 amino acid sequence lists the most common genes and DNA. Within this sample are around 500,000 distinct CDR3 sequences, with roughly 11% of them counted one time only. The ten largest account for 12% of the sample. In the germline V gene, CDR1 corresponds to SGHRS and CDR2 to YFSETQ. V drops 0 bases and J drops 6 bases, leaving 9 bases in between. The cysteine opens and the phenylalanine closes a CDR3 of 14 amino acids. Left in the record is the CDR3 DNA by itself, 42 bases read in frame from the first base.

In this chain, TRBV5-1 is recombined with TRBJ1-4; too little of a D gene remains to name it. The clonotype was recovered from a man between 50 and 59 years old who received an inactivated influenza vaccine. Donor details come from another sample of the same person, matched by shared clones. The sample in question was PBMCs from blood, obtained 40 to 50 days after vaccination. The CDR3 protein: CASSLGPEYEKLFF. The DNA is as follows: TGCGCCAGCAGCTTGGGTCCGGAGTATGAAAAACTGTTTTTT.